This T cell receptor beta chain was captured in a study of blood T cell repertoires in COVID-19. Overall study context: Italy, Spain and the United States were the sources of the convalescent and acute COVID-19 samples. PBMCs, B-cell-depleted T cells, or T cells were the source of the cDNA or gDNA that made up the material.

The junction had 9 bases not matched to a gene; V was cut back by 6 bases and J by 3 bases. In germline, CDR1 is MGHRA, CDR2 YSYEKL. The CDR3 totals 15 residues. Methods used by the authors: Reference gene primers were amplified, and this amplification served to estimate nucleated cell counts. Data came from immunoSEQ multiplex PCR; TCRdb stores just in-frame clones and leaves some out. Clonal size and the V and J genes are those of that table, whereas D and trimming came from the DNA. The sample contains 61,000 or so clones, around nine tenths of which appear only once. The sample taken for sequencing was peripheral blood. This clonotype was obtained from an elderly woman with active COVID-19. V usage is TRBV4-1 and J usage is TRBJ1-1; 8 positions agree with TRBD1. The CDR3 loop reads CASSSDGTGHTEAFF. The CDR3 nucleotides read TGCGCCAGCAGTTCAGATGGGACAGGCCACACTGAAGCTTTCTTT.